The present T cell receptor (beta chain) was sequenced within a study of CD8 T cells in Susac syndrome. Random hexamers were used to reverse transcribe the RNA input (roughly 0.5 to 1 ug). Each CDR3 protein is one row after TCRdb ran MiXCR on the immunoSEQ multiplex PCR reads. The table lists about 120,000 distinct CDR3 sequences, roughly 95% of them singletons. The CDR3 sequence is 14 residues long. The ends were cut back, 1 base at V and 4 bases at J, with 12 bases in the middle. Germline V CDR1 and CDR2: GTSNPN, SVGIG (reference sequence). TEMRA cells underwent FACS enrichment and CD8+ and CD4+ T cells underwent negative isolation.

The chain employs TRBV30 and TRBJ2-3; possible D gene TRBD2, 5 bases. This TCR came from a human donor with Susac syndrome. Sequencing was carried out using CD4+ T cells from PBMCs. CDR3 in amino acids: CAWSELVVSDTQYF. The DNA for the CDR3 is TGTGCCTGGAGTGAACTAGTTGTGTCAGATACGCAGTATTTT.